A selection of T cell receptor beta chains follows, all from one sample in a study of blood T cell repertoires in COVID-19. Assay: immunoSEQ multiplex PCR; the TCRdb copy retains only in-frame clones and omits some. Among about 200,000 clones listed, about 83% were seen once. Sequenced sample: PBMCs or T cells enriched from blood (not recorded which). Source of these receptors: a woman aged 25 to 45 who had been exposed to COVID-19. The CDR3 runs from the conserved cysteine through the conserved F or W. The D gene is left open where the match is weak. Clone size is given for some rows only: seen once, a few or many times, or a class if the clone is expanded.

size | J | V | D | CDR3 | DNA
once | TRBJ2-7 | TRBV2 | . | CASKGEGYEQYF | TGTGCCAGCAAGGGGGAGGGCTACGAGCAGTACTTC
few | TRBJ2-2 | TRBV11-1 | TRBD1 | CASSLGTGDGELFF | TGTGCCAGCAGTCTGGGGACAGGGGACGGGGAGCTGTTTTTT
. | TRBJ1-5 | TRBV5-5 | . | CASSLQGNQPQHF | TGTGCCAGCAGCTTACAGGGCAATCAGCCCCAGCATTTT
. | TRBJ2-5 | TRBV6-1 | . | CASSFLGGETQYF | TGTGCCAGCAGTTTTCTGGGAGGCGAGACCCAGTACTTC
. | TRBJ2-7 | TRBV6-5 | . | CASSYTQGSHEQYF | TGTGCCAGCAGTTATACGCAGGGGTCCCACGAGCAGTACTTC
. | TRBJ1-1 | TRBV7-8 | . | CASSLAPMNTEAFF | TGTGCCAGCAGCTTAGCCCCCATGAACACTGAAGCTTTCTTT
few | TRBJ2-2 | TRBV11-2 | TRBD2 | CASSLDNLAGARRTGELFF | TGTGCCAGCAGCTTAGATAATCTAGCGGGGGCCAGGCGGACCGGGGAGCTGTTTTTT
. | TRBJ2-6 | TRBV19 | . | CASSQGFFSGANVLTF | TGTGCCAGTAGTCAGGGTTTCTTCTCTGGGGCCAACGTCCTGACTTTC
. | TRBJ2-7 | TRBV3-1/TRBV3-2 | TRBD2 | CASSQDVAGAYLGEQYF | TGTGCCAGCAGCCAAGATGTAGCGGGAGCCTATTTGGGAGAGCAGTACTTC
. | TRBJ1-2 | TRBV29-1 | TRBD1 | CSVGSQGVDYGYTF | TGCAGCGTTGGGTCACAGGGGGTAGACTATGGCTACACCTTC
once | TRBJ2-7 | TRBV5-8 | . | CASSLVSHLGEQYF | TGTGCCAGCAGCTTGGTATCCCATCTCGGCGAGCAGTACTTC
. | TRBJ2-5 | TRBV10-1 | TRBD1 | CASSPWKTGIQETQYF | TGCGCCAGCAGTCCATGGAAGACAGGGATCCAAGAGACCCAGTACTTC
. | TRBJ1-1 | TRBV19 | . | CASSPLVGNTEAFF | TGTGCCAGTAGTCCTCTAGTCGGGAACACTGAAGCTTTCTTT
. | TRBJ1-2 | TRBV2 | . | CASSEDRVGGYTF | TGTGCCAGCAGTGAAGACAGGGTCGGTGGCTACACCTTC
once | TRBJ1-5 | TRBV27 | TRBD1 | CASRWTGLGQPQHF | TGTGCCAGCAGATGGACAGGGCTGGGTCAGCCCCAGCATTTT
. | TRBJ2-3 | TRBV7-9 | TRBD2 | CASSAWTSGASTDTQYF | TGTGCCAGCAGCGCCTGGACTAGCGGGGCTAGCACAGATACGCAGTATTTT
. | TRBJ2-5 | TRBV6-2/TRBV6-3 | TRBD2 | CASSPGGGGTQYF | TGTGCCAGCAGCCCCGGGGGGGGCGGGACCCAGTACTTC
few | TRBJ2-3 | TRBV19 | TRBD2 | CASRHGTSGPDTQYF | TGTGCCAGTAGGCACGGGACTAGCGGACCAGATACGCAGTATTTT
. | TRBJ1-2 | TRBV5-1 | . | CASTPRVGYTF | TGCGCCAGCACCCCACGGGTTGGCTACACCTTC
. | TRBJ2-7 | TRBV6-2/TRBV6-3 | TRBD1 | CASSYLRGRDRGYEQYF | TGTGCCAGCAGTTATCTGAGGGGCCGGGACAGGGGCTACGAGCAGTACTTC
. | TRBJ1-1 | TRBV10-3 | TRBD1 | CAILTGENTEAFF | TGTGCCATCCTTACAGGGGAGAACACTGAAGCTTTCTTT
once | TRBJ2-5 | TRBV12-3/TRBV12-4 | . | CASSLERTQYF | TGTGCCAGCAGTTTGGAGCGGACCCAGTACTTC
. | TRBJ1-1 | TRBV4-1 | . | CASSRGGETEAFF | TGCGCCAGCAGCCGAGGCGGGGAGACTGAAGCTTTCTTT
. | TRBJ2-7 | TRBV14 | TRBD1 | CASSRTGTGGYEQYF | TGTGCCAGCAGCCGGACCGGGACAGGGGGCTACGAGCAGTACTTC
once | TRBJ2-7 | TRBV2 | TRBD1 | CASSERGLTYYEQYF | TGTGCCAGCAGTGAAAGGGGGCTCACATACTACGAGCAGTACTTC
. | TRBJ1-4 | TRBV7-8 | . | CASSLESSGGEKLFF | TGTGCCAGCAGCTTAGAGTCCAGTGGAGGGGAAAAACTGTTTTTT
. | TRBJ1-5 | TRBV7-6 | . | CASSLGSDQPQHF | TGTGCCAGCAGCTTAGGAAGCGATCAGCCCCAGCATTTT
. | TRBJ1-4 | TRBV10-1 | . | CASSEYCSAEKLFF | TGCGCCAGCAGTGAGTATTGTAGCGCTGAAAAACTGTTTTTT
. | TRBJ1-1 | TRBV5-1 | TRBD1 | CASSFNRGGTEAFF | TGCGCCAGCAGTTTCAACAGGGGGGGAACTGAAGCTTTCTTT
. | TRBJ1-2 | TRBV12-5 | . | CASSPGREDYGYTF | TGTGCTAGTTCCCCCGGGCGGGAAGACTATGGCTACACCTTC